These T cell receptor beta chains were read from a single sample in a study of blood T cell repertoires in COVID-19. Assay used: immunoSEQ multiplex PCR; TCRdb lists only in-frame clones, some missing. The sample has around 20,000 clones, roughly 92% seen once. The specimen sequenced was peripheral blood. The receptors stem from a human donor in a cohort sampled during active COVID-19. Each CDR3 is given with its conserved first and last residue. Each record gives: J gene, V gene, D gene, CDR3 DNA, CDR3 protein. D genes are given only for firm matches.

j_call: TRBJ1-1; v_call: TRBV27; d_call: -; cdr3_nt: TGTGCCAGCAGTTTAGTCCAGGGTGGTTTCAGCACTGAAGCTTTCTTT; cdr3_aa: CASSLVQGGFSTEAFF
j_call: TRBJ1-6; v_call: TRBV30; d_call: TRBD1; cdr3_nt: TGTGCCTGGAGGCGGGCCGGGACAGTTTATAATTCACCCCTCCACTTT; cdr3_aa: CAWRRAGTVYNSPLHF
j_call: TRBJ2-7; v_call: TRBV18; d_call: -; cdr3_nt: TGTGCCAGCTCTCAAGGGACTGAGGGCGAGCAGTACTTC; cdr3_aa: CASSQGTEGEQYF
j_call: TRBJ1-4; v_call: TRBV7-9; d_call: -; cdr3_nt: TGTGCCAGCAACATTTTAAATGAAAAACTGTTTTTT; cdr3_aa: CASNILNEKLFF
j_call: TRBJ1-5; v_call: TRBV24-1; d_call: TRBD1; cdr3_nt: TGTGCCACCAGTGATTCCTCCCGGACAGGGGGCAATCAGCCCCAGCATTTT; cdr3_aa: CATSDSSRTGGNQPQHF
j_call: TRBJ2-2; v_call: TRBV7-7; d_call: -; cdr3_nt: TGTGCCAGCAGCCCATGGGGGGAGGACACCGGGGAGCTGTTTTTT; cdr3_aa: CASSPWGEDTGELFF
j_call: TRBJ2-4; v_call: TRBV2; d_call: -; cdr3_nt: TGTGCCAGCGCCTCCCCGCTGACAGAAAACATTCAGTACTTC; cdr3_aa: CASASPLTENIQYF
j_call: TRBJ1-2; v_call: TRBV7-8; d_call: TRBD1; cdr3_nt: TGTGCCAGCAGCTTATCATCCCTGACAGGGCTCTTCGGCTACACCTTC; cdr3_aa: CASSLSSLTGLFGYTF
j_call: TRBJ2-5; v_call: TRBV6-1; d_call: TRBD1; cdr3_nt: TGTGCCAGCAGTGAAGCTACAGGGGGCAGGGAGACCCAGTACTTC; cdr3_aa: CASSEATGGRETQYF
j_call: TRBJ2-1; v_call: TRBV19; d_call: -; cdr3_nt: TGTGCCAGTAGTCCCAAACAACTAACCTACAATGAGCAGTTCTTC; cdr3_aa: CASSPKQLTYNEQFF